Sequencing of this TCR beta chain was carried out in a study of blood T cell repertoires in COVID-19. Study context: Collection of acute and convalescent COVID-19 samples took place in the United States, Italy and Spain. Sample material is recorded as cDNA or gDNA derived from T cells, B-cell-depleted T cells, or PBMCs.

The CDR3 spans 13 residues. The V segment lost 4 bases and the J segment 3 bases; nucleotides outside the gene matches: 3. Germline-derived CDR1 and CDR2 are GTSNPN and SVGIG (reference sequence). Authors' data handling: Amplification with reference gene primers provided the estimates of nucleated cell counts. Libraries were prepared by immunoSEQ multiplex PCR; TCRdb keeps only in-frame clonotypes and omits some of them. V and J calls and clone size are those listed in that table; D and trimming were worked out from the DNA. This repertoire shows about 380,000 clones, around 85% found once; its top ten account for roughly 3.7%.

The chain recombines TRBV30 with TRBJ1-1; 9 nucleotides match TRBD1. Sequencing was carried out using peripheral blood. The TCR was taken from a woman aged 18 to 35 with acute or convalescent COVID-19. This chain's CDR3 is CAWTRDRDTEAFF. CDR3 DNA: TGTGCCTGGACCCGGGACAGGGACACTGAAGCTTTCTTT.